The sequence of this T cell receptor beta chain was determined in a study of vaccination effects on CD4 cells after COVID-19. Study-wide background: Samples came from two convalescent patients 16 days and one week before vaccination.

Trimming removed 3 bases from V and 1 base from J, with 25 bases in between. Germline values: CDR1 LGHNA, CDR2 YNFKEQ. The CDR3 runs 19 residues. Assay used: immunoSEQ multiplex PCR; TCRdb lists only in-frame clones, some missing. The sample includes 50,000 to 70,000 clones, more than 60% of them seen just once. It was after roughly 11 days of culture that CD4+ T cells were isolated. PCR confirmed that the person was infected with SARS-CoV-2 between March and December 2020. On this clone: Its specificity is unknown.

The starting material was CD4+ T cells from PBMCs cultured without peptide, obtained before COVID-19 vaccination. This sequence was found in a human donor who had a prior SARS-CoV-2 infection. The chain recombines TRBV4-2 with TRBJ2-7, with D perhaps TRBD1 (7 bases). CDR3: CASSHHHIAGTAYSYEQYF. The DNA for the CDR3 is TGTGCCAGCAGCCACCATCACATTGCGGGGACAGCTTATTCCTACGAGCAGTACTTC.